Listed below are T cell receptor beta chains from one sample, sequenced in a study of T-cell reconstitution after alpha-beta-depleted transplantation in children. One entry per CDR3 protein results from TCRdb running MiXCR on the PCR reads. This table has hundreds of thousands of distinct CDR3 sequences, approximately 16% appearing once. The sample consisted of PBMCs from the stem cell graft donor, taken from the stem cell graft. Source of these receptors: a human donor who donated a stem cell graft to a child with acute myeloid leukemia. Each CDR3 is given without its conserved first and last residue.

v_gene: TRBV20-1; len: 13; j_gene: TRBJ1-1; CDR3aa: SAAVLYTGNTEAF
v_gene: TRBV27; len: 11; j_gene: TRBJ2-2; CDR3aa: ASSPRLGLGLF
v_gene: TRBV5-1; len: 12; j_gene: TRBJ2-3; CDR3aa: ASSLGDMTDTQY
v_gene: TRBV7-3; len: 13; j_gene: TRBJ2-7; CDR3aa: ASSSGDRGTYEQY
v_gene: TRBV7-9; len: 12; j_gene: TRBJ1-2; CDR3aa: ASSFRDTAYGYT
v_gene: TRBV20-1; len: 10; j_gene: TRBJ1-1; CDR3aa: SGQGRRPEAF
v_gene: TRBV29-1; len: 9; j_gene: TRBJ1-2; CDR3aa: SVDTFNGYT
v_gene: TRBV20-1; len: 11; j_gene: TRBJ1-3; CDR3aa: SGEQGSGNTIY
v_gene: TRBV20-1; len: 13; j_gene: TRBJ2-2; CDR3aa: SARDPRSLTGELF
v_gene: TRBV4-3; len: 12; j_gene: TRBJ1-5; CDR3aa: ASSQEREGQPQH
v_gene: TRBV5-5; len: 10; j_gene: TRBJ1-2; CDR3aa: ASSSDRLGYT
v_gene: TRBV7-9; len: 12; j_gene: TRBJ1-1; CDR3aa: ASTQVGPNTEAF
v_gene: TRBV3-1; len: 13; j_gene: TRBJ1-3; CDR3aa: ASSLTAASGNTIY
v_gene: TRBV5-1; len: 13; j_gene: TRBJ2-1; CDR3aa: ASRPSGGAHNEQF
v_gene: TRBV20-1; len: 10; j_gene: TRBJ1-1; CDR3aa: SARGRNTEAF
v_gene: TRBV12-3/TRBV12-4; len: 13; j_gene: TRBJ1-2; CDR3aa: ASSSPRTGNYGYT
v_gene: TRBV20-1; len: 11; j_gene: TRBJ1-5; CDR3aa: SARMAVGQPQH
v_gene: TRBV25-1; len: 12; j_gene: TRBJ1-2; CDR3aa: ASSRYRDDYGYT
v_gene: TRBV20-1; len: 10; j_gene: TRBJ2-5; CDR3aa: SARPSQETQY
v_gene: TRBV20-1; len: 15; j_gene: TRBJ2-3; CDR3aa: SAPRQRGASSTDTQY
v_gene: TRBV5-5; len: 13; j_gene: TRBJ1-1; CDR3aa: ASSPQGARNTEAF
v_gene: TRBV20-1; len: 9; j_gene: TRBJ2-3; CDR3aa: SVNGPDTQY
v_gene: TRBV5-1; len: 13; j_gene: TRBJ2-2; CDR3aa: ASRPGQSNTGELF
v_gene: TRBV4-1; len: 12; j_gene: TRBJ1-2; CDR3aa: ASSQGHNNYGYT
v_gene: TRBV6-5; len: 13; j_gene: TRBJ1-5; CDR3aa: ASLEIRDRNQPQH
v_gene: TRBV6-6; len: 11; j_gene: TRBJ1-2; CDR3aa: ASSPYEDYGYT
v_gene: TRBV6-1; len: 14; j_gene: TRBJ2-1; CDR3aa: ASSPPGLGSYNEQF
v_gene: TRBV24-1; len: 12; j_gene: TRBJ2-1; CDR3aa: ATSDLRDSNEQF
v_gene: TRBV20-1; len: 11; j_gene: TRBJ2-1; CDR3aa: SAAGTDYNEQF
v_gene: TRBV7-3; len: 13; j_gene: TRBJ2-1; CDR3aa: ASSLDGSLENEQF
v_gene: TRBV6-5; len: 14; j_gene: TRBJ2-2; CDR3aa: ASSYRQTLNTGELF
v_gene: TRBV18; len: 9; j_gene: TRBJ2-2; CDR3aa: ASLATGELF
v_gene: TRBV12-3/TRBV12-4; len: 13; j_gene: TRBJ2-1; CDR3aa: ASSWGTVDVVEQF
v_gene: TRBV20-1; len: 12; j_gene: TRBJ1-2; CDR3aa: SAMTTGGILVNT
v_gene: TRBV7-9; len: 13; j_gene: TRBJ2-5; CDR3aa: ASSSGIAGQETQY
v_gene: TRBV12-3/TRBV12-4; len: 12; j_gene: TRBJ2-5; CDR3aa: ASSLEMQGKTQY
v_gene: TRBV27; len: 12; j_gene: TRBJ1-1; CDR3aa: ASNRPGANTEAF
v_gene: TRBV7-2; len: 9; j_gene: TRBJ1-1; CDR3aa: ASSRQGEAF
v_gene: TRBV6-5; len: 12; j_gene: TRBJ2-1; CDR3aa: ASRRGLFYNEQF
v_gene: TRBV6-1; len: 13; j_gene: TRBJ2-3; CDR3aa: ASSELAVSGDTQY